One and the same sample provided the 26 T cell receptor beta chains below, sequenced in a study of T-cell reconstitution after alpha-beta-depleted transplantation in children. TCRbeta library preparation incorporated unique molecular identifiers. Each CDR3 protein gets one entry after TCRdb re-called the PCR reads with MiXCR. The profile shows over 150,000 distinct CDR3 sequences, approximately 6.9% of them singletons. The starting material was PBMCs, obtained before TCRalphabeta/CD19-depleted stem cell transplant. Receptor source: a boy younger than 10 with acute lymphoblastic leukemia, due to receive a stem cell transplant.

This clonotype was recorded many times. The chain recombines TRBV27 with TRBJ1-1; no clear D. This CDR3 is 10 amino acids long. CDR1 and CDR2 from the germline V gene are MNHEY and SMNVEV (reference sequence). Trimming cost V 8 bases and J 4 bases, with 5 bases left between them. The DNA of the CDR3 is TGTGCCAGCGTCGGCACTGAAGCTTTCTTT. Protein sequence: CASVGTEAFF.

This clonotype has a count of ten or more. CDR3 in DNA: TGTGCCAGCAGTGAAACCGGGAAGGGCAATCAGCCCCAGCATTTT. Its protein product is CASSETGKGNQPQHF. This rearrangement joins TRBV2 to TRBJ1-5; D gene ambiguous. V was pared by 2 bases and J by 2 bases, with 10 bases between. Germline CDR1 reads SNHLY; CDR2 reads FYNNEI. This CDR3 is built from 15 residues.

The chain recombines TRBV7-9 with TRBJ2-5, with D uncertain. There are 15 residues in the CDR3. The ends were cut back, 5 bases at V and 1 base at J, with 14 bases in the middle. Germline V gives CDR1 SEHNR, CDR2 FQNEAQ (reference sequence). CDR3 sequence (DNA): TGTGCCAGCAGCCCCCCCCAAGGCCCCCAAGAGACCCAGTACTTC. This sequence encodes CASSPPQGPQETQYF.

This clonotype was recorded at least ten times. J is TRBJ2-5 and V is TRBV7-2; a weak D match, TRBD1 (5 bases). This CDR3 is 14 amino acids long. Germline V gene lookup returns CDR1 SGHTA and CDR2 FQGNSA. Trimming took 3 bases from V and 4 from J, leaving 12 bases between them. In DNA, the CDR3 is TGTGCCAGCAGCTTGGTCGCAGGGCGAGAGACCCAGTACTTC. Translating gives CASSLVAGRETQYF.

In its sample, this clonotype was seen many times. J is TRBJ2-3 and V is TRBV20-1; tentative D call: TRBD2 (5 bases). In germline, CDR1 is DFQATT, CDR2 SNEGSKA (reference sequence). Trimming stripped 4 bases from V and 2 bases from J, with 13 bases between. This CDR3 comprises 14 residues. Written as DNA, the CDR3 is TGCAGTGCTAACGGGATCGGATTCACAGATACGCAGTATTTT. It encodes CSANGIGFTDTQYF.

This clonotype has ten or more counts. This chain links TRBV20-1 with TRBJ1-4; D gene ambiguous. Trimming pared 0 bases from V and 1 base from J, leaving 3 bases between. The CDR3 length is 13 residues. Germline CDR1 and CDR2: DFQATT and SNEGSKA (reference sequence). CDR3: CSARDETNEKLFF. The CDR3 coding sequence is TGCAGTGCTAGAGATGAAACTAATGAAAAACTGTTTTTT.

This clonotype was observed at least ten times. The chain's CDR3 is CASSIQGAGEKLFF. Here the CDR3 DNA reads TGTGCCAGCAGCATACAGGGGGCGGGTGAAAAACTGTTTTTT. The rearrangement links TRBV7-2 to TRBJ1-4, with TRBD1 matching 9 bases. The germline CDR1 and CDR2 sequences are SGHTA and FQGNSA. The CDR3 consists of 14 residues. Unmatched junction bases numbered 5, after V lost 5 bases and J lost 7 bases. The variable domain in full, completed from reference TRBV7-2 and TRBJ1-4, reads GAGVSQSPSNKVTEKGKDVELRCDPISGHTALYWYRQSLGQGLEFLIYFQGNSAPDKSGLPSDRFSAERTGGSVSTLTIQRTQQEDSAVYLCASSIQGAGEKLFFGSGTQLSVL.

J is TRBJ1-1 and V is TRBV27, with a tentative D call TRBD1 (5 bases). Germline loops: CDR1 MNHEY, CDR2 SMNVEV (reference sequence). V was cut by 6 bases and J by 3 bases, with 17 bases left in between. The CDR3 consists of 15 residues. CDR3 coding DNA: TGTGCCAGCAGCCGACGAGGGAGACAGTACACTGAAGCTTTCTTT. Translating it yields CASSRRGRQYTEAFF.

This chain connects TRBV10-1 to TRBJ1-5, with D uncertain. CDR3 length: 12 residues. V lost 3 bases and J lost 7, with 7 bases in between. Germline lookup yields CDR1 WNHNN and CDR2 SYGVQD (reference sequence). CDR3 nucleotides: TGCGCCAGCAGTGAAGTTCTCCAGCCCCAGCATTTT. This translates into CASSEVLQPQHF.

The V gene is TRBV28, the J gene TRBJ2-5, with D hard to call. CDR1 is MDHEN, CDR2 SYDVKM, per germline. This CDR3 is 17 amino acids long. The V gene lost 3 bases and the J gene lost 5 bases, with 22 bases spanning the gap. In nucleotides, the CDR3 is TGTGCCAGCAGTTTCCCTCCCGGTGGCCCCCTGGGGGAGACCCAGTACTTC. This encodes CASSFPPGGPLGETQYF.

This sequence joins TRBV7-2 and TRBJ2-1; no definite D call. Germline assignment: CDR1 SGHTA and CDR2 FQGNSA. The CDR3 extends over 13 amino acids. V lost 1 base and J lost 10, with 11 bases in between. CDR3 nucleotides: TGTGCCAGCAGCTTAGGTTACGGCGGCGAGCAGTTCTTC. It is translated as CASSLGYGGEQFF.

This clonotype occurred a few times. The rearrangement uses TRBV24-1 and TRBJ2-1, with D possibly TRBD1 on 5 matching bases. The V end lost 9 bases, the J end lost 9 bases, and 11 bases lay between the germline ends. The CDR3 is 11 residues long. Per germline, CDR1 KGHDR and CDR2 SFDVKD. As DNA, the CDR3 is TGTGCCACCGCCAGGGCAGCTGAGCAGTTCTTC. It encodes CATARAAEQFF.

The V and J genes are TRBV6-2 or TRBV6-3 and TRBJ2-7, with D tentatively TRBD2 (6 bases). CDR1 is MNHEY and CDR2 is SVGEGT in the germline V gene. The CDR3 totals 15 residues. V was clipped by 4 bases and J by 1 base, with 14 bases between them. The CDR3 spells CASSSRDSTSYEQYF. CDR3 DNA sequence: TGTGCCAGCAGTTCCCGGGACTCCACTTCCTACGAGCAGTACTTC.

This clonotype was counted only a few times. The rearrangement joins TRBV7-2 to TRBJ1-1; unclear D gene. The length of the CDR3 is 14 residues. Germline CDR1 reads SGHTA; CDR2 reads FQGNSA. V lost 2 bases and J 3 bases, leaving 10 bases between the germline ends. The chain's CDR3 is CASSLSGVDTEAFF. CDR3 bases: TGTGCCAGCAGCTTAAGTGGGGTTGACACTGAAGCTTTCTTT.

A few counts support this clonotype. CDR3 coding DNA: TGCGCCAGCAGCGGGACAGGGGGCGTTCAAGAGACCCAGTACTTC. Protein: CASSGTGGVQETQYF. The V call is TRBV10-2, the J call TRBJ2-5; TRBD1 agrees at 12 bases. The germline V gene encodes CDR1 WSHSY and CDR2 SAAADI. This CDR3 is built from 15 residues. Germline trimming cut 6 bases from V and 2 bases from J; bases unmatched to any gene: 4.

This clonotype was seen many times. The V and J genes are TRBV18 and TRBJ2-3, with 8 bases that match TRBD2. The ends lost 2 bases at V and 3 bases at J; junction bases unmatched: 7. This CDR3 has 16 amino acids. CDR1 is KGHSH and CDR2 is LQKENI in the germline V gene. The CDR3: CASSPWSGSGTDTQYF. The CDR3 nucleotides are TGTGCCAGCTCACCATGGAGCGGGAGTGGGACAGATACGCAGTATTTT.

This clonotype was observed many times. The CDR3 sequence: CASSQVTGALSYNEQFF. The CDR3, as DNA: TGCGCCAGCAGCCAAGTCACGGGTGCTCTTTCCTACAATGAGCAGTTCTTC. The chain links TRBV4-3 to TRBJ2-1; no reliable D call. V lost 1 base to trimming and J lost 1 base, with 14 bases between them. This CDR3 region has 17 residues. The germline V gene encodes CDR1 LGHNA and CDR2 YSLEER.

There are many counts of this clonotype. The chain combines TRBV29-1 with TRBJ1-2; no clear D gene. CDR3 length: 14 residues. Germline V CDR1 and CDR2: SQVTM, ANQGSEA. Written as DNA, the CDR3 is TGCAGACCGAACCGGGATACCATCCCGGGAGGCTACACCTTC. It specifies CRPNRDTIPGGYTF.

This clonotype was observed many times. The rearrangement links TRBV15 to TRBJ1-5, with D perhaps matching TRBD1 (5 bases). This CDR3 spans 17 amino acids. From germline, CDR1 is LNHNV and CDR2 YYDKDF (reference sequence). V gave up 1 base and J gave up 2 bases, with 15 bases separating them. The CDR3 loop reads CATSRVGAVFGNQPQHF. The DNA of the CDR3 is TGTGCCACCAGCAGAGTTGGGGCAGTATTTGGCAATCAGCCCCAGCATTTT.

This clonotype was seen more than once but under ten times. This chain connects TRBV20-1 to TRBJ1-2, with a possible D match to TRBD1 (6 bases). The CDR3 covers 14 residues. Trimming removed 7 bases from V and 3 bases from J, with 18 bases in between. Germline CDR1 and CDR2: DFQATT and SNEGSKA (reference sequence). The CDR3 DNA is TGCAGTGGCCCGGTGGGGGGCGCCGACTATGGCTACACCTTC. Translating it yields CSGPVGGADYGYTF.

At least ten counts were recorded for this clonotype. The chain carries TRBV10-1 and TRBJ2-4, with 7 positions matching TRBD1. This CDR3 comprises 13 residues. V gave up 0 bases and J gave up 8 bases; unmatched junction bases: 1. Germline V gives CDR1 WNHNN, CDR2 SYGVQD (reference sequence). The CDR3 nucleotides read TGCGCCAGCAGTGAGTCTGGGACAGACATTCAGTACTTC. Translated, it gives CASSESGTDIQYF.

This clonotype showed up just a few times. CDR3 in DNA: TGTGCCAGCAGTTTGGACGGCCCCCACGAGCAGTACTTC. Residues: CASSLDGPHEQYF. The V and J genes are TRBV12-3 or TRBV12-4 and TRBJ2-7; no firm D call. This CDR3 has 13 residues. With 3 bases removed from V and 5 bases from J, the gap between germline ends came to 11 bases.

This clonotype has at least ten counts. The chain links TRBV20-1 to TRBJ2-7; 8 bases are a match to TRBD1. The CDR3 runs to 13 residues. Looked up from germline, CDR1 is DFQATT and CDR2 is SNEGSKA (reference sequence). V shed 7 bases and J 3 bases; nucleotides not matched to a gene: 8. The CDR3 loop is CSVREGQDYEQYF. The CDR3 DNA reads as TGCAGTGTCAGAGAGGGACAGGACTACGAGCAGTACTTC.

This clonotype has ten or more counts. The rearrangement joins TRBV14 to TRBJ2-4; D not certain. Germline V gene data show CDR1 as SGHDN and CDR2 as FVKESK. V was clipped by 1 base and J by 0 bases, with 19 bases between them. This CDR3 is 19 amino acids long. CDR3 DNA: TGTGCCAGCAGCCAAGGATTTTTCGTTACAGCTGCAGCCAAAAACATTCAGTACTTC. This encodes CASSQGFFVTAAAKNIQYF.

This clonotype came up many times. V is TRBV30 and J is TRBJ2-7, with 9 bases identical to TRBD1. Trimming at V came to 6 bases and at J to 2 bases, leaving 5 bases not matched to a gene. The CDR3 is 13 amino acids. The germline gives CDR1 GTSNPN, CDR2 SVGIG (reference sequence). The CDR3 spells CACGQGTTYEQYF. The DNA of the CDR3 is TGTGCCTGCGGACAGGGGACCACCTACGAGCAGTACTTC.

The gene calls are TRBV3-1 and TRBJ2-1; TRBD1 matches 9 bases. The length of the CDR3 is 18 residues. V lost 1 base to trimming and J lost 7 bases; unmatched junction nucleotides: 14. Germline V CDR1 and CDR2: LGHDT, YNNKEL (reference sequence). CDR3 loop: CASSQGKQRDRELNEQFF. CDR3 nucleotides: TGTGCCAGCAGCCAAGGCAAACAGCGGGACAGGGAGTTGAATGAGCAGTTCTTC.